Below, one T cell receptor beta chain is given with its context. Its antigen is as yet unknown. The CDR3 sequence is 14 residues long. The source of the sample is a study of blood T cells in healthy people across ages. Study findings and constraints: The lack of PBMC sorting stopped any conclusive naive versus antigen-experienced comparison. Donor CMV infection status was unknown, possibly confounding age-related changes in expanded clonotypes. The diversity estimates, figures obtained from one million T cells, were considered underestimates.

Combining a sample-barcoded 5' primer with a J-beta primer mix, a second PCR ran for 7 to 11 cycles. TCRdb fed the 5' RACE reads into MiXCR, producing one record per CDR3 protein. Here the sample spans approximately 1.5 million distinct CDR3 sequences, approximately 39% being singletons. The clonotype originates from a woman younger than 35 in good health. This rearrangement joins TRBV12-3 or TRBV12-4 to TRBJ2-7, with a weak D call TRBD2 (6 bases). The J call is in doubt because the DNA end fits TRBJ2-5 better. Sample: blood. CDR3 in amino acids: CASSLMGGEETQYF. CDR3 in DNA: TGTGCCAGCAGTTTAATGGGCGGGGAAGAGACCCAGTACTTC.